The 27 T cell receptor beta chains given below trace back to one sample, sequenced in a study of T cell repertoires in cytomegalovirus infection. A single record per CDR3 protein comes from TCRdb applying MiXCR to the reads. The table has 510,000 or so distinct CDR3 sequences, more than 20% seen once. Sample: PBMCs. The receptors here all came from a human donor in good health (CMV status not recorded). Some clones in this sample may be carry-over from other donors' samples.

This clonotype appeared many times. The V call is TRBV7-2, the J call TRBJ2-5, with 8 bases that match TRBD1. The CDR3 runs to 14 residues. CDR1 and CDR2 (germline): SGHTA, FQGNSA. V lost 8 bases to trimming and J lost 7 bases; unmatched junction nucleotides: 12. CDR3 DNA sequence: TGTGCCAGCTCGGGCCTAACAGGGGGGATGACCCAGTACTTC. Amino acids: CASSGLTGGMTQYF.

This clonotype was seen a few times. J is TRBJ1-2 and V is TRBV19, with no clear D. The CDR3 is 15 amino acids. V shed 2 bases and J shed 4 bases, with 14 bases lying between them. The germline V gene encodes CDR1 LNHDA and CDR2 SQIVND (reference sequence). In DNA form, the CDR3 reads TGTGCCAGTAGTATACGCCCGCAGGCCTCCTATGGCTACACCTTC. This sequence encodes CASSIRPQASYGYTF.

This chain links TRBV27 with TRBJ2-3; the D gene could be TRBD1 or TRBD2 (5 bases each). This CDR3 comprises 15 residues. Trimming took off 3 bases at V and 0 bases at J, with 10 bases between the two ends. Germline lookup yields CDR1 MNHEY and CDR2 SMNVEV (reference sequence). As DNA, the CDR3 is TGTGCCAGCAGTTTCCGGGGCCTTAGCACAGATACGCAGTATTTT. Its protein product is CASSFRGLSTDTQYF.

This sequence joins TRBV28 and TRBJ2-4, with 7 bases aligning to TRBD1. Per the germline V gene, CDR1 is MDHEN and CDR2 is SYDVKM. The CDR3 runs 19 residues. V trimming: 3 bases; J trimming: 2 bases; junction bases outside the gene matches: 16. CDR3 nucleotide sequence: TGTGCCAGCAGTTTCAGGGTCTGGACAGGCAGAATGTCCAAAAACATTCAGTACTTC. It yields the protein CASSFRVWTGRMSKNIQYF.

This clonotype appeared a few times. The chain employs TRBV7-9 and TRBJ2-1; 7 bases map to TRBD1. Germline loops: CDR1 SEHNR, CDR2 FQNEAQ (reference sequence). With V trimmed by 5 bases and J by 14 bases, 6 bases remained unmatched. This CDR3 is 11 amino acids long. The CDR3 DNA reads TGTGCCAGCAGCGCTAACAGGGGCAAGTTCTTC. It encodes CASSANRGKFF.

The chain has TRBV30 and TRBJ2-7, with 8 bases aligning to TRBD1. Trimming took 5 bases from V and 2 from J; bases not matched to a gene: 5. The CDR3 covers 13 residues. Germline V gene data show CDR1 as GTSNPN and CDR2 as SVGIG (reference sequence). CDR3 in amino acids: CAWDRGRTYEQYF. DNA of the CDR3: TGTGCCTGGGACAGGGGTCGAACCTACGAGCAGTACTTC.

This clonotype was counted at least ten times. V gene TRBV12-3 or TRBV12-4 combines with J gene TRBJ2-1; 9 nucleotides match TRBD2. CDR3 size: 16 residues. V shed 2 bases, J shed 4 bases, and the junction held 6 bases outside the gene matches. DNA for the CDR3: TGTGCCAGCAGTTTACGACTAGCGGACCCATACAATGAGCAGTTCTTC. This gives the protein CASSLRLADPYNEQFF.

This clonotype was observed many times. The chain uses TRBV7-8 and TRBJ2-1; 7 nucleotides align to TRBD2. The CDR3 contains 19 residues. Trimming took 2 bases from V and 3 from J; bases not matched to a gene: 16. Germline V gene lookup returns CDR1 SGHVS and CDR2 FQNEAQ. The DNA for the CDR3 is TGTGCCAGCAGCTTACAGAGTGTGGGCGGCGGGAGAATCTACAATGAGCAGTTCTTC. Translating it yields CASSLQSVGGGRIYNEQFF.

This clonotype was found a few times. The V call is TRBV7-9, the J call TRBJ1-4; the match to TRBD1 covers 7 bases. The CDR3 has 16 amino acids. Germline V gene lookup returns CDR1 SEHNR and CDR2 FQNEAQ (reference sequence). J was trimmed by 6 bases and V by 0 bases; bases with no gene match: 7. The CDR3 coding sequence is TGTGCCAGCAGCTTAGCTCGGACGGACAGGCATGAAAAACTGTTTTTT. This sequence encodes CASSLARTDRHEKLFF.

The chain uses TRBV12-3 or TRBV12-4 and TRBJ2-1; D may be TRBD2 (6 bases). This CDR3 is 14 amino acids long. V was shortened by 5 bases and J by 6 bases, with 14 bases between the two germline ends. The CDR3 protein is CASSSSGTVNEQFF. CDR3 DNA: TGTGCCAGCAGTAGTTCCGGGACTGTCAATGAGCAGTTCTTC.

V and J are TRBV10-3 and TRBJ2-7; 9 bases match TRBD2. Germline V CDR1 and CDR2: ENHRY, SYGVKD. V was clipped by 4 bases and J by 3 bases; unmatched bases: 7. This CDR3 region has 15 residues. CDR3 sequence reads: CAISGGVAGVYEQYF. The CDR3 DNA reads as TGTGCCATCAGTGGAGGGGTAGCGGGAGTCTACGAGCAGTACTTC.

This clonotype has only a few counts. The chain recombines TRBV24-1 with TRBJ1-1; D not certain. V was shortened by 4 bases and J by 8 bases, with 13 bases between the two germline ends. From germline, CDR1 is KGHDR and CDR2 SFDVKD. The CDR3 is 13 residues long. As DNA, the CDR3 is TGTGCCACCAGTGACTTTAATGGAGGGGAAGCTTTCTTT. As protein: CATSDFNGGEAFF.

This clonotype was counted between two and nine times. The chain combines TRBV6-5 with TRBJ1-3; possibly TRBD1 for D (5 bases). Per germline, CDR1 MNHEY and CDR2 SVGAGI. Trimming stripped 10 bases from V and 2 bases from J, with 18 bases between. This CDR3 has 15 residues. CDR3 bases: TGTGCCACCAGGCGCTCAGGGTTGGCTGGAAACACCATATATTTT. Its translation is CATRRSGLAGNTIYF.

This chain links TRBV7-2 with TRBJ2-7; D is unresolved. This CDR3 has 13 residues. The germline gives CDR1 SGHTA, CDR2 FQGNSA. V lost 4 bases and J 4 bases, leaving 11 bases between the germline ends. Here the CDR3 reads CASSSAHAYEQYF. CDR3 bases: TGTGCCAGCAGCTCGGCCCATGCGTACGAGCAGTACTTC. The full variable domain, in which reference TRBV7-2 and TRBJ2-7 provide the parts outside the CDR3, is GAGVSQSPSNKVTEKGKDVELRCDPISGHTALYWYRQSLGQGLEFLIYFQGNSAPDKSGLPSDRFSAERTGGSVSTLTIQRTQQEDSAVYLCASSSAHAYEQYFGPGTRLTVT.

This chain links TRBV6-6 with TRBJ1-2; tentatively, D is TRBD1 (6 bases). The germline CDR1 and CDR2 sequences are MNHNY and SVGAGI (reference sequence). This CDR3 contains 14 residues. The V end was cut by 5 bases, the J end by 6 bases, with 16 bases between. The CDR3 loop reads CASSGDMGRDGYTF. The CDR3 DNA sequence: TGTGCCAGCAGTGGGGACATGGGGCGAGATGGCTACACCTTC.

The rearrangement uses TRBV6-1 and TRBJ1-1; tentative D call: TRBD1 (6 bases). CDR1 and CDR2 from the germline V gene are MNHNS and SASEGT. The V and J ends lost 5 bases and 4 bases respectively, with 17 bases between them. The CDR3 length is 15 residues. CDR3: CASSFTQGGITEAFF. DNA for the CDR3: TGTGCCAGCAGTTTTACCCAAGGGGGTATCACTGAAGCTTTCTTT.

This clonotype was seen a handful of times. The chain carries TRBV7-2 and TRBJ2-2; 8 nucleotides match TRBD1. Trimming took 0 bases from V and 6 from J; bases not matched to a gene: 6. This CDR3 is 16 amino acids long. Germline V gene sequence: CDR1 SGHTA, CDR2 FQGNSA. CDR3 residues: CASSLALGQGAGELFF. The CDR3 DNA reads as TGTGCCAGCAGCTTAGCGCTTGGACAGGGCGCCGGGGAGCTGTTTTTT.

The chain has TRBV3-1 and TRBJ2-5, with 8 bases identical to TRBD1. The trim removed 0 bases at V and 7 bases at J, leaving 7 bases unmatched. The CDR3 loop spans 15 amino acids. Germline-derived CDR1 and CDR2 are LGHDT and YNNKEL (reference sequence). CDR3 region: CASSQDPGGLGTQYF. In DNA form, the CDR3 reads TGTGCCAGCAGCCAAGATCCAGGGGGCTTGGGGACCCAGTACTTC.

This clonotype was found a few times. The chain carries TRBV11-2 and TRBJ2-7; unclear D gene. Germline V gene sequence: CDR1 SGHAT, CDR2 FQNNGV. The CDR3 contains 15 residues. V shed 3 bases and J shed 4 bases, with 16 bases lying between them. CDR3 loop: CASSLRSTKSYEQYV. CDR3 DNA: TGTGCCAGCAGCTTGAGATCAACTAAGTCTTACGAGCAGTACGTC.

This clonotype has just a few counts. V usage is TRBV12-3 or TRBV12-4 and J usage is TRBJ1-5, with 10 bases matching TRBD1. The trim removed 6 bases at V and 4 bases at J, leaving 6 bases unmatched. The CDR3 sequence is 15 residues long. Here the CDR3 DNA reads TGTGCCAGCAGCGAGACAGGGGGCAGTAATCAGCCCCAGCATTTT. Its protein is CASSETGGSNQPQHF.

The sample holds a few counts of this clonotype. The V and J genes are TRBV6-6 and TRBJ2-1, with D maybe TRBD1 (5 bases). V lost 5 bases and J lost 0, with 11 bases in between. The CDR3 has 15 residues. Per germline, CDR1 MNHNY and CDR2 SVGAGI (reference sequence). The CDR3 protein is CASSRVGPSYNEQFF. The CDR3 bases are TGTGCCAGCAGTAGGGTGGGGCCCTCCTACAATGAGCAGTTCTTC.

V gene TRBV11-1 combines with J gene TRBJ2-2; 11 bases are a match to TRBD2. With V trimmed by 5 bases and J by 6 bases, 5 bases remained unmatched. Germline V gives CDR1 SGHAT, CDR2 FQDESV (reference sequence). The CDR3 length is 15 residues. The CDR3 coding sequence is TGTGCCAGCAGCCCACTAGCGGGAGAGGCCGGGGAGCTGTTTTTT. Its protein is CASSPLAGEAGELFF.

This clonotype came up a few times. The V call is TRBV7-3, the J call TRBJ1-1, with D possibly matching TRBD1 (5 bases). This CDR3 has 15 residues. V was clipped by 5 bases and J by 6 bases, with 19 bases between them. CDR1 and CDR2 (germline): SGHTA, FQGTGA. The CDR3 region is CASSQGASRGAEAFF. CDR3 DNA sequence: TGTGCCAGCAGCCAAGGGGCCTCCCGAGGCGCTGAAGCTTTCTTT.

Many counts were recorded for this clonotype. This sequence joins TRBV11-2 and TRBJ1-2; TRBD1 might be the D (6 bases). This CDR3 region has 14 residues. V was clipped by 5 bases and J by 4 bases, with 14 bases between them. Germline-derived CDR1 and CDR2 are SGHAT and FQNNGV. CDR3 in DNA: TGTGCCAGCAGCCCCATTGGACAGAGCTATGGCTACACCTTC. Amino acids: CASSPIGQSYGYTF.

The rearrangement joins TRBV7-2 to TRBJ2-7, with TRBD2 matching 7 bases. Germline V gene data show CDR1 as SGHTA and CDR2 as FQGNSA. Trimming took 0 bases from V and 3 from J; bases not matched to a gene: 2. The CDR3 extends over 14 amino acids. This CDR3 reads CASSLAGGLYEQYF. CDR3 coding DNA: TGTGCCAGCAGCTTAGCGGGAGGGCTCTACGAGCAGTACTTC.

The sample holds a few counts of this clonotype. This chain joins TRBV6-2 or TRBV6-3 and TRBJ2-3; D might be TRBD2 (5 bases). CDR1 and CDR2 (germline): MNHEY, SVGEGT. The CDR3 runs 18 residues. V lost 0 bases and J 3 bases, leaving 19 bases between the germline ends. In DNA form, the CDR3 reads TGTGCCAGCAGTTACTCGATCTCGGCGGGCCTAACTACAGATACGCAGTATTTT. It codes for CASSYSISAGLTTDTQYF.

This clonotype was counted at least ten times. The V gene is TRBV7-6, the J gene TRBJ2-3; 8 nucleotides line up with TRBD2. CDR3 length: 15 residues. With V trimmed by 2 bases and J by 6 bases, 7 bases remained unmatched. The germline CDR1 and CDR2 sequences are SGHVS and FNYEAQ. DNA of the CDR3: TGTGCCAGCAGCTTAAGAGTAGCGGGAATTGATACGCAGTATTTT. Protein sequence: CASSLRVAGIDTQYF. The variable domain in full, with the rest retrieved from reference TRBV7-6 and TRBJ2-3, is GAGVSQSPRYKVTKRGQDVALRCDPISGHVSLYWYRQALGQGPEFLTYFNYEAQQDKSGLPNDRFSAERPEGSISTLTIQRTEQRDSAMYRCASSLRVAGIDTQYFGPGTRLTVL.